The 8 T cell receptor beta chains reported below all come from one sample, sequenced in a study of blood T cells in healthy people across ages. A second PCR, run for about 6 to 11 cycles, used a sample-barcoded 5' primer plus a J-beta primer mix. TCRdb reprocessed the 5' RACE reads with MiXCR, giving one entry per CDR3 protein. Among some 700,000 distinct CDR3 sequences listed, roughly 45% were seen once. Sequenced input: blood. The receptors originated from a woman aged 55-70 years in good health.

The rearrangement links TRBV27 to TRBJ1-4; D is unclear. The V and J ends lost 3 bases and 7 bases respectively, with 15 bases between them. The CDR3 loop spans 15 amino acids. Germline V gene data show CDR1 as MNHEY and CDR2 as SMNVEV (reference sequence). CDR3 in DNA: TGTGCCAGCAGTTTTCCTAAGGGTCGGGGTGAAAAACTGTTTTTT. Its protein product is CASSFPKGRGEKLFF.

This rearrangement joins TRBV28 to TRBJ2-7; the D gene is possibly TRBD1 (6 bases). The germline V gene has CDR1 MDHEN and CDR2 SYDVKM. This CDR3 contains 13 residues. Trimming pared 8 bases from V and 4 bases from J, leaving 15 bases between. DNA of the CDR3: TGTGCCAGCCATACAGGGTTCGAGTACGAGCAGTACTTC. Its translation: CASHTGFEYEQYF.

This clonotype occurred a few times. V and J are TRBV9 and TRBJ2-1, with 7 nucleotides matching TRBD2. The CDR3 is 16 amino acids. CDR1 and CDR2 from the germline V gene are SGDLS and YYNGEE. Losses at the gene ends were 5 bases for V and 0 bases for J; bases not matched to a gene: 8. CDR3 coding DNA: TGTGCCAGCAGTCGGTCTAGCGGAGGCTCCTACAATGAGCAGTTCTTC. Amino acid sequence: CASSRSSGGSYNEQFF.

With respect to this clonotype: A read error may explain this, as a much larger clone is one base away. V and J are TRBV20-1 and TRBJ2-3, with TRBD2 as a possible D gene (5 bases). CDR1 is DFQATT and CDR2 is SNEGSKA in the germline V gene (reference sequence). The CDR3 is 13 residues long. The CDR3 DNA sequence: TGCAGTACTAGAATTGAGGGCACAGATACGCAGTATTTT. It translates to CSTRIEGTDTQYF.

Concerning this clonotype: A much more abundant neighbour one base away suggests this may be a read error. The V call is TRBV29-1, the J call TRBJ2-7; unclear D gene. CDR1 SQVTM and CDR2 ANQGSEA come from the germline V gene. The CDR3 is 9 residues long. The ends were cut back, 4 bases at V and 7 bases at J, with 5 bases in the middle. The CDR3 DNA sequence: TGCAGCGTTGCCCATGAGCAGTACTTC. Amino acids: CSVAHEQYF.

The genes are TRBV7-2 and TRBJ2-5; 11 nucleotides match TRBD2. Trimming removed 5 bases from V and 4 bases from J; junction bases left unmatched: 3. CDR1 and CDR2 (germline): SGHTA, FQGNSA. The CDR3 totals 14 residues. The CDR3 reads CASSALAGGETQYF. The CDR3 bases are TGTGCCAGCAGCGCCCTAGCGGGAGGAGAGACCCAGTACTTC.

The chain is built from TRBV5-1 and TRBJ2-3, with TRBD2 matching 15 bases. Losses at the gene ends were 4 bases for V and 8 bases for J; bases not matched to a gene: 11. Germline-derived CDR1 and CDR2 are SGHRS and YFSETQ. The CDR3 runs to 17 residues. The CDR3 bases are TGCGCCAGCAGCGAACGGACTAGCGGGGGGGCAGGTGGTACGCAGTATTTT. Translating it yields CASSERTSGGAGGTQYF.

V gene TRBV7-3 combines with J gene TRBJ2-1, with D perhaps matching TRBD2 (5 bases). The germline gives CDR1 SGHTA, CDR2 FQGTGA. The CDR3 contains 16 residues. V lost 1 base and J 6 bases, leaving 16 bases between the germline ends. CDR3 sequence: CASSLIAVGVINEQFF. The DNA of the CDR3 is TGTGCCAGCAGCTTAATCGCGGTGGGAGTTATCAATGAGCAGTTCTTC.